This TCR beta chain comes out of a study of blood T cells in healthy people across ages. This CDR3 has 17 residues. Germline loops: CDR1 MNHEY, CDR2 SMNVEV (reference sequence). V trimming: 10 bases; J trimming: 10 bases; junction bases outside the gene matches: 18. Sample-barcoded 5' priming and a J-beta primer mix drove a second PCR of about 7 to 11 cycles. TCRdb passed the 5' RACE reads through MiXCR, listing each CDR3 protein once. The sample consists of roughly 680,000 distinct CDR3 sequences, 45% to 60% of them appearing once. V usage is TRBV27 and J usage is TRBJ1-6, with 11 bases matching TRBD1. The sequence came from an elderly woman in good health. The sample taken for sequencing was blood. CDR3 residues: CATCRLSGQGAASPLHF. DNA for the CDR3: TGTGCCACCTGTCGGCTTAGTGGACAGGGGGCAGCGTCACCCCTCCACTTT.